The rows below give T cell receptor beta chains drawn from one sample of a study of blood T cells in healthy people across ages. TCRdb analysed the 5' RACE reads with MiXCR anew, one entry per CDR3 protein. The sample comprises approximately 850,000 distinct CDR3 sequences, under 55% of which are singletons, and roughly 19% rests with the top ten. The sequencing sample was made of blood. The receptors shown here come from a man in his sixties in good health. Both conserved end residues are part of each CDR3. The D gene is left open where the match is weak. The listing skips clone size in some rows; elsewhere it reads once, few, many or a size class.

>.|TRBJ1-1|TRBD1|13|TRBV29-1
TGCAGCGGAAACAGGGGAGTCGGAACTGAAGCTTTCTTT
CSGNRGVGTEAFF
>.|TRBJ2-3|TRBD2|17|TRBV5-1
TGCGCCAGCAGCTTGGCCAAGACTAGCGGGGGCACAGATACGCAGTATTTT
CASSLAKTSGGTDTQYF
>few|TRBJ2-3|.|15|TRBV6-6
TGTGCCAGCAGTTACAATCGAGGGAACACAGATACGCAGTATTTT
CASSYNRGNTDTQYF
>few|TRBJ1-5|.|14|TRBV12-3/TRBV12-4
TGTGCCAGCAGTTTGGGCGGGGAGAATCAGCCCCAGCATTTT
CASSLGGENQPQHF
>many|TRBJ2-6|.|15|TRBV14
TGTGCCAGCAGCCGCGGACGGTCTGGGGCCAACGTCCTGACTTTC
CASSRGRSGANVLTF
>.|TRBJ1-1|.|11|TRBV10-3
TGTGCCATCAGTGAGTCAAGGGGAGCTTTCTTT
CAISESRGAFF
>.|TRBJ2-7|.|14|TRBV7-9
TGTGCCAGCAGCTTCTCGGGTAAAACCTACGAGCAGTACTTC
CASSFSGKTYEQYF
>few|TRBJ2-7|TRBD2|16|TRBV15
TGTGCCACCAGCAGAGGACCGGGACTAGCAGGCTACGAGCAGTACTTC
CATSRGPGLAGYEQYF
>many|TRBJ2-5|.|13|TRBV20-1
TGCAGTGCTATATCCCCCCCGGGTGAGACCCAGTACTTC
CSAISPPGETQYF
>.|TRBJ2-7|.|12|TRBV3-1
TGTGCCAGCAGCCAAAACTATTACGAGCAGTACTTC
CASSQNYYEQYF
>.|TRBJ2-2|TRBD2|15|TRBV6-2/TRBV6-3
TGTGCCAGCGGTCGACTAGCGGGTAACACCGGGGAGCTGTTTTTT
CASGRLAGNTGELFF
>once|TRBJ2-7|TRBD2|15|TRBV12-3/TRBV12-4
TGTGCCAGCAGTCGTAGCGGGGGCGATTTCTACGAGCAGTACTTC
CASSRSGGDFYEQYF
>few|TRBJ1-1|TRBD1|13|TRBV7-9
TGTGCCAGCAGCTTAGTGGTCACCAGGGGGGCTTTCTTT
CASSLVVTRGAFF
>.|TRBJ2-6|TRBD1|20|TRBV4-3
TGCGCCAGCAGCCACGAAATCACCGGGACAGGGGTTACTGGGGCCAACGTCCTGACTTTC
CASSHEITGTGVTGANVLTF
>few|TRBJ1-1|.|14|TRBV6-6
TGTGCCAGCAGTCCCCGGGGCTTGAACACTGAAGCTTTCTTT
CASSPRGLNTEAFF
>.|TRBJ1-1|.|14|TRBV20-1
TGCAGTGCCCGGTTGCCCGGGCGGGAGACTGAAGCTTTCTTT
CSARLPGRETEAFF
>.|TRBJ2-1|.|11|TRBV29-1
TGCAGCGTTGGGGGCCTGAATGAGCAGTTCTTC
CSVGGLNEQFF
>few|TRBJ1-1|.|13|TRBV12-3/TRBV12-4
TGTGCCAGCAGGGTACAGGCCATGACTGAAGCTTTCTTT
CASRVQAMTEAFF
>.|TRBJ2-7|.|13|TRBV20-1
TGCAGTGTTACCGTGGGGTCTACCTACGAGCAGTACTTC
CSVTVGSTYEQYF
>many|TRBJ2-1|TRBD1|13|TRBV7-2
TGTGCCAGCAGCCCGGACAGGGGCAATGAGCAGTTCTTC
CASSPDRGNEQFF
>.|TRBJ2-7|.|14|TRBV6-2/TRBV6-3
TGTGCCACCGCAGACGAGGACAGCACCTACGAGCAGTACTTC
CATADEDSTYEQYF
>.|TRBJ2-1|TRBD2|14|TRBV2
TGTGCCAGCCGCGGGACTAGCGGGGCCGATGAGCAGTTCTTC
CASRGTSGADEQFF
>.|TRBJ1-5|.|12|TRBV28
TGTGCCAGCAGTTTAATCAATCAGCCCCAGCATTTT
CASSLINQPQHF
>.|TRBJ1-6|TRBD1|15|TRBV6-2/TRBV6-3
TGTGCCAGCGTGGCCAGGGGGCTCATTCTTTCACCCCTCCACTTT
CASVARGLILSPLHF
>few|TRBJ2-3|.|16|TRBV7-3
TGTGCCAGCAGCTTAAACGGCCAGGGGAGCACAGATACGCAGTATTTT
CASSLNGQGSTDTQYF
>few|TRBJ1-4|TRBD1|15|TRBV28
TGTGCCAGCAGTAAAGGGGGGACAGGGAGCGAAAAACTGTTTTTT
CASSKGGTGSEKLFF
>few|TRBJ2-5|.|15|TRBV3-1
TGTGCCAGCAGCCGCCCCGGGATTAGAAAAGAGACCCAGTACTTC
CASSRPGIRKETQYF
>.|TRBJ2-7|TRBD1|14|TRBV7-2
TGTGCCAGCAGCCATTTGACAGGGGTAAACGAGCAGTACTTC
CASSHLTGVNEQYF
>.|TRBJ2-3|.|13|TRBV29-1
TGCAGCGTCAGTTCAGTCGACACAGATACGCAGTATTTT
CSVSSVDTDTQYF